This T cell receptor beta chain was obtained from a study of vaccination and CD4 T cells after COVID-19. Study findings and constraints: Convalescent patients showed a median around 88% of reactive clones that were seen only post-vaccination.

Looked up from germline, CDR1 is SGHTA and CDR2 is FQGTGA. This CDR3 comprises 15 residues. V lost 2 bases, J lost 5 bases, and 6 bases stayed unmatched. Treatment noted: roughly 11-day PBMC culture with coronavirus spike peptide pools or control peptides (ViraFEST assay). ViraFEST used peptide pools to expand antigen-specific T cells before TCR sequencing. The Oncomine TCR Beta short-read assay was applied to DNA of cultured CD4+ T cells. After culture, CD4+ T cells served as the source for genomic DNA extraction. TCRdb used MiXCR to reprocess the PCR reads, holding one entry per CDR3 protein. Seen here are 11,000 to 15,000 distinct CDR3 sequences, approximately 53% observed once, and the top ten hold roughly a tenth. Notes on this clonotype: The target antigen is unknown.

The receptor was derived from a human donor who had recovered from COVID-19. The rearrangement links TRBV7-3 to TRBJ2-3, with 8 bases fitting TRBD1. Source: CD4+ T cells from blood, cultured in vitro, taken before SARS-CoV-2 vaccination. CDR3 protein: CASSLGQGGRDTQYF. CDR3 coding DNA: TGTGCCAGCAGCTTAGGACAGGGCGGGCGAGATACGCAGTATTTT. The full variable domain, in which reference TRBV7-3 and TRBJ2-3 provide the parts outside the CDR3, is GAGVSQTPSNKVTEKGKYVELRCDPISGHTALYWYRQSLGQGPEFLIYFQGTGAADDSGLPNDRFFAVRPEGSVSTLKIQRTERGDSAVYLCASSLGQGGRDTQYFGPGTRLTVL.